The 2 T cell receptor beta chains listed next were all sequenced from one sample in a study of blood T cell repertoires in COVID-19. The protocol was immunoSEQ multiplex PCR, while the TCRdb copy is restricted to in-frame clones and leaves out a portion. This repertoire shows approximately 94,000 clones, about 88% found once; its top ten account for around 7.2%. Sequencing used peripheral blood. The receptor set was obtained from a man aged 25 to 40 in a cohort sampled during active COVID-19.

The chain combines TRBV4-1 with TRBJ1-3; D perhaps matches TRBD1 (6 bases). This CDR3 region has 18 residues. Germline CDR1 MGHRA, CDR2 YSYEKL. V was shortened by 2 bases and J by 4 bases, with 21 bases between the two germline ends. The CDR3 protein is CASSQFLGGWMVGNTIYF. Here the CDR3 DNA reads TGCGCCAGCAGCCAATTCCTAGGGGGTTGGATGGTGGGAAACACCATATATTTT.

This chain joins TRBV7-3 and TRBJ2-3; 9 bases are shared with TRBD2. CDR3 size: 16 residues. The V segment lost 1 base and the J segment 1 base; nucleotides outside the gene matches: 3. Per the germline V gene, CDR1 is SGHTA and CDR2 is FQGTGA. As DNA, the CDR3 is TGTGCCAGCAGCTTAAGAGCGGGGGGACGCACAGATACGCAGTATTTT. It encodes CASSLRAGGRTDTQYF.